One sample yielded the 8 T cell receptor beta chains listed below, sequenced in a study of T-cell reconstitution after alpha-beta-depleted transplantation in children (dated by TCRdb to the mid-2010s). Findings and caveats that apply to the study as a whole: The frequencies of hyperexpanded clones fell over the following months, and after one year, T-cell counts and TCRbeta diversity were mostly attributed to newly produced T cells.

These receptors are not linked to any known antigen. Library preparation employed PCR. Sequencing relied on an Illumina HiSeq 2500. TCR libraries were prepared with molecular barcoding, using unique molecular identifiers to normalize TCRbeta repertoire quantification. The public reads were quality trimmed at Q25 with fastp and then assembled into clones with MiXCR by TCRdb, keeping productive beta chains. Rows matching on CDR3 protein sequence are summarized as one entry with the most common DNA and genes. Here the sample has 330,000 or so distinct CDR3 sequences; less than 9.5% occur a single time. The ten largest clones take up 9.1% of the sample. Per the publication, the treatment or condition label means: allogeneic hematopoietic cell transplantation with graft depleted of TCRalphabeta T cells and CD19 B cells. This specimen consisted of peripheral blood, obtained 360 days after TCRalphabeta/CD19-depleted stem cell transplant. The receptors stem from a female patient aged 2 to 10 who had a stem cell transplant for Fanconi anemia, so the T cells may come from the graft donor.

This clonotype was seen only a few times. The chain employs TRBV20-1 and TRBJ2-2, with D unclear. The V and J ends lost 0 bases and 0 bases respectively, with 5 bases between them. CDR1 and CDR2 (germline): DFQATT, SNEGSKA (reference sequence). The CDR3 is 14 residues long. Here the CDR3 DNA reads TGCAGTGCTAGAGAAGATACGAACACCGGGGAGCTGTTTTTT. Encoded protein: CSAREDTNTGELFF.

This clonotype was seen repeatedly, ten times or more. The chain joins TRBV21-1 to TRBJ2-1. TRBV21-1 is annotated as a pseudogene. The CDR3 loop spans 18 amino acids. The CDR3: CASSKEELENPTANEQFF. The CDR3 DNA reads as TGTGCCAGCAGCAAAGAAGAATTGGAGAATCCCACGGCCAATGAGCAGTTCTTC.

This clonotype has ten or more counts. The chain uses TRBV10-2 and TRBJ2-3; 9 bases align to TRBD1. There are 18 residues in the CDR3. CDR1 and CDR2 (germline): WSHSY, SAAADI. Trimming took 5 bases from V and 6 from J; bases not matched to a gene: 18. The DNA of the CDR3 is TGCGCCAGCAGTCGGACAGGGGACCGACTTTCCACTCGGGATACGCAGTATTTT. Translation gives CASSRTGDRLSTRDTQYF.

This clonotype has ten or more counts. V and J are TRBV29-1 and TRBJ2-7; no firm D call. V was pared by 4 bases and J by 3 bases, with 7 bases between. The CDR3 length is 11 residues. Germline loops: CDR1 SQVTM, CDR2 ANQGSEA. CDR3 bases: TGCAGCGTTGTCGGATTCTACGAGCAGTACTTC. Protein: CSVVGFYEQYF.

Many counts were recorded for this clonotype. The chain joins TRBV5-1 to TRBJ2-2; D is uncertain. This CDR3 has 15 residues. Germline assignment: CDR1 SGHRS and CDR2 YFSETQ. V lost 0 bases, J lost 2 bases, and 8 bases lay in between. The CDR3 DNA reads TGCGCCAGCAGCTTGGAGGCCCTTAACACCGGGGAGCTGTTTTTT. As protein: CASSLEALNTGELFF.

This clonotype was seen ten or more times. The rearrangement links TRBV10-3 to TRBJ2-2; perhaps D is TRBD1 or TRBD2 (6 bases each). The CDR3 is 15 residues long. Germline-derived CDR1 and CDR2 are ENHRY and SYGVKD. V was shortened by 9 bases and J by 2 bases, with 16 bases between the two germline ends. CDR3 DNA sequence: TGTGCCATTCGGGGGCCGGGACAAAACACCGGGGAGCTGTTTTTT. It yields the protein CAIRGPGQNTGELFF.

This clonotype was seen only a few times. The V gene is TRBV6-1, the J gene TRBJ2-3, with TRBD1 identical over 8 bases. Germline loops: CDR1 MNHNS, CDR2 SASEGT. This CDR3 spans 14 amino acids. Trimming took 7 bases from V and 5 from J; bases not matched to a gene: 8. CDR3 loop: CASILQGAGDTQYF. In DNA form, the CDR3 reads TGTGCCAGCATCCTCCAGGGGGCAGGAGATACGCAGTATTTT.

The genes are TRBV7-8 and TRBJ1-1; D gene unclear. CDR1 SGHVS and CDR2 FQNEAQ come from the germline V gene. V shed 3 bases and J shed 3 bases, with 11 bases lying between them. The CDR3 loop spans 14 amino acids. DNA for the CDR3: TGTGCCAGCAGCTTTCTCCGGGCGGACACTGAAGCTTTCTTT. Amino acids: CASSFLRADTEAFF.